One T cell receptor beta chain is described in this entry. Germline CDR1 and CDR2: LNHDA and SQIVND (reference sequence). Trimming took 2 bases from V and 3 from J, leaving 7 bases between them. This CDR3 contains 13 residues. These data are taken from a study of cytomegalovirus exposure and HLA in healthy donors. The PCR used 60 Vbeta and 13 Jbeta primers. Some clones are missing from TCRdb's copy, which holds only in-frame ones; the method was immunoSEQ multiplex PCR. This sample has 150,000 to 200,000 clones, with roughly four fifths found just once. Sequenced sample: PBMCs. V gene TRBV19 combines with J gene TRBJ1-1; perhaps TRBD1 as D (5 bases). The origin of this receptor is a woman aged 25 to 39 in good health and CMV-seropositive. CDR3 sequence: CASSITGDTEAFF. CDR3 bases: TGTGCCAGTAGTATAACGGGGGACACTGAAGCTTTCTTT.